Listed below are T cell receptor beta chains from one sample, sequenced in a study of blood T cell repertoires in COVID-19. Sequencing used immunoSEQ multiplex PCR; TCRdb keeps in-frame clones, though not all of them. In the table there are 200,000 to 250,000 clones, roughly 86% of which are singletons. The specimen sequenced was peripheral blood. The source of these receptors is a woman of 80 years or more with COVID-19, enrolled during active disease. Each CDR3 is given without its conserved first and last residue. Clone size, where shown, is once, few, many, or a class for clones that have expanded.

v_gene,len,abundance,CDR3aa
TRBV18,11,.,ASSRLSNQPQH
TRBV28,14,.,ASSLSRTGGTGELF
TRBV7-2,12,.,ASSLGGQADTQY
TRBV5-1,11,.,ASSLELTTEAF
TRBV19,11,once,ASQEVGGNTIY
TRBV19,13,.,ASAPSGGATGELF
TRBV6-5,12,.,ASSYRDRSYEQY
TRBV5-1,13,.,ASSLLGQTNTEAF
TRBV7-8,11,.,ASSLTRQTEAF
TRBV5-4,13,.,ASSARGNSNYGYT
TRBV12-3/TRBV12-4,11,.,ASSGGLWEKLF
TRBV20-1,11,few,SASWGGAGELF
TRBV5-4,14,once,ASSSTGRRLTDTQY
TRBV5-1,14,.,ASRRTGSSTNEKLF
TRBV18,12,.,ASSLTGTGTEAF
TRBV7-2,11,few,ASSGTGTDGYT
TRBV6-2/TRBV6-3,12,once,ASSYSGTVPIQY
TRBV28,13,.,ASSRPGTTNEKLF
TRBV3-1/TRBV3-2,12,.,ASRLTGAGDEQY
TRBV19,15,.,ASSITAGGGSNQPQH
TRBV19,14,once,ASSIAAGAHTGELF
TRBV7-2,12,.,ASSYWGANYGYT
TRBV9,13,few,ASSASGGYNQPQH
TRBV19,9,.,ASSIGPRQH
TRBV29-1,14,.,SVEILASSSTDTQY
TRBV5-1,11,.,ASSLAQGNTIY
TRBV5-6,12,.,ASSTGQGPDTQY
TRBV30,10,.,AWRYSGNTIY
TRBV12-3/TRBV12-4,10,few,ASRHMNTEAF
TRBV27,15,.,ASSLGAGASSTDTQY
TRBV2,10,few,ASRRENSPLH
TRBV7-2,13,once,ASSTNDRFNYGYT
TRBV10-2,11,few,ASMQGAIQPQH
TRBV2,14,.,ASSFGLAGGAGTQY
TRBV6-1,12,.,ASTETGLGYGYT
TRBV4-1,14,.,ASSQALKGAASPLH
TRBV5-1,13,.,ASSPTNGMNTEAF
TRBV19,11,.,ASTMTENSPLH
TRBV6-5,12,.,ASMWDREISPLH
TRBV18,12,.,ASSPLNGANVLT
TRBV6-6,11,.,ASSPAGGVEQY
TRBV2,9,.,ASREGKTQY
TRBV5-1,14,once,ASSLNRDHGNTEAF
TRBV5-1,15,.,ASSLELIAGGPDTQY
TRBV7-9,12,.,ASNGETENTEAF
TRBV10-3,11,.,AISQGMNTEAF
TRBV19,11,.,ASSIGQDYGYT